These 31 T cell receptor beta chains came from one sample sequenced in a study of blood T cells in healthy people across ages. Together with a sample-barcoded 5' primer, a J-beta primer mix was included in a second PCR lasting about 7 to 12 cycles. TCRdb fed the 5' RACE reads into MiXCR, producing one record per CDR3 protein. The table has around 970,000 distinct CDR3 sequences, roughly 51% seen once. The sequencing sample was made of blood. These TCRs come from a woman in her fifties or sixties in good health.

As regards this clonotype: The junction differs from germline at one of its ends, possibly a read error. The chain joins TRBV27 to TRBJ2-5; D unclear. The germline V gene has CDR1 MNHEY and CDR2 SMNVEV (reference sequence). The CDR3 is 14 residues long. CDR3 residues: CVSKLVGFQETQYF. The DNA for the CDR3 is TGTGTCAGCAAACTCGTAGGATTCCAAGAGACCCAGTACTTC.

The CDR3 protein is CASSQPFSVRETQYF. CDR3 coding DNA: TGTGCCAGCAGCCAACCGTTTAGCGTGAGGGAGACCCAGTACTTC. The rearrangement links TRBV11-2 to TRBJ2-5; perhaps TRBD2 as D (5 bases). This CDR3 region has 15 residues. The V and J ends lost 5 bases and 5 bases respectively, with 18 bases between them. Germline CDR1 and CDR2: SGHAT and FQNNGV.

The rearrangement joins TRBV4-3 to TRBJ2-1; the match to TRBD1 covers 9 bases. The J call is doubtful: the DNA matches TRBJ2-7 better. Germline-derived CDR1 and CDR2 are LGHNA and YSLEER. CDR3 length: 16 amino acids. The CDR3, as DNA: TGCGCCAGCAGCCAAGATCTCGGACAGGGGTCCAATGAGCAGTACTTC. Its protein is CASSQDLGQGSNEQYF.

The V gene is TRBV20-1, the J gene TRBJ1-6; maybe TRBD1 (6 bases). In germline, CDR1 is DFQATT, CDR2 SNEGSKA (reference sequence). V lost 3 bases and J lost 7, with 10 bases in between. This CDR3 region has 13 residues. The CDR3 sequence: CSASATGNSPLHF. Here the CDR3 DNA reads TGCAGTGCTAGCGCGACAGGCAATTCACCCCTCCACTTT.

V and J are TRBV7-2 and TRBJ2-1, with D uncertain. V lost 4 bases, J lost 10 bases, and 11 bases lay in between. The CDR3 covers 12 residues. The germline gives CDR1 SGHTA, CDR2 FQGNSA. The CDR3 DNA reads as TGTGCCAGCAGCTCCACCACAAAGGAGCAGTTCTTC. Its protein product is CASSSTTKEQFF.

This clonotype has more than one count but fewer than ten. The chain employs TRBV30 and TRBJ2-5; unclear D gene. Germline loops: CDR1 GTSNPN, CDR2 SVGIG (reference sequence). This CDR3 region has 11 residues. V dropped 7 bases and J dropped 7 bases, with 13 bases sitting between them. This CDR3 reads CASMGLTTQYF. The CDR3 bases are TGTGCCTCGATGGGATTAACGACCCAGTACTTC.

The gene calls are TRBV9 and TRBJ2-7, with TRBD2 matching 8 bases. V trimming: 4 bases; J trimming: 4 bases; junction bases outside the gene matches: 13. The CDR3 runs 16 residues. Looked up from germline, CDR1 is SGDLS and CDR2 is YYNGEE. The CDR3 region is CASSPGGSGGFYEQYF. The CDR3 region has the DNA TGTGCCAGCAGCCCCGGGGGGAGCGGGGGATTTTACGAGCAGTACTTC.

V is TRBV7-9 and J is TRBJ1-4; 11 bases match TRBD1. Germline lookup yields CDR1 SEHNR and CDR2 FQNEAQ (reference sequence). The ends lost 1 base at V and 8 bases at J; junction bases unmatched: 0. CDR3 size: 14 residues. The CDR3 region has the DNA TGTGCCAGCAGCTTAGGGACAGGGGGCGAAAAACTGTTTTTT. Translating it yields CASSLGTGGEKLFF.

This chain connects TRBV4-1 to TRBJ1-1; D possibly corresponds to TRBD1 (6 bases). CDR1 and CDR2 from the germline V gene are MGHRA and YSYEKL. V lost 4 bases, J lost 5 bases, and 14 bases lay in between. The CDR3 length is 14 residues. DNA of the CDR3: TGCGCCAGCAGCCTAACAGGGTTGGCGACTGAAGCTTTCTTT. This sequence encodes CASSLTGLATEAFF.

This rearrangement joins TRBV4-2 to TRBJ2-1, with D unresolved. Trimming shortened V by 2 bases and J by 5 bases, and 10 bases separated the two germline ends. The CDR3 consists of 14 residues. Germline V CDR1 and CDR2: LGHNA, YNFKEQ. The CDR3, as DNA: TGTGCCAGCAGCCAAAGCATGCCTAACAATGAGCAGTTCTTC. As protein: CASSQSMPNNEQFF.

CDR3 sequence reads: CASSSPGQGIQYF. In DNA, the CDR3 is TGTGCCAGCAGTTCCCCCGGACAGGGCATCCAGTACTTC. The chain uses TRBV12-3 or TRBV12-4 and TRBJ2-5; TRBD1 agrees at 8 bases. Trimming at V came to 4 bases and at J to 10 bases, leaving 8 bases not matched to a gene. CDR3 length equals 13 residues.

This clonotype was seen a handful of times. The V gene is TRBV7-2, the J gene TRBJ2-5, with 7 bases fitting TRBD1. The length of the CDR3 is 16 residues. V trimming: 0 bases; J trimming: 5 bases; junction bases outside the gene matches: 9. Germline assignment: CDR1 SGHTA and CDR2 FQGNSA. CDR3 nucleotide sequence: TGTGCCAGCAGCTTAGCCCTTGGCAGGGGGACGGAGACCCAGTACTTC. Encoded protein: CASSLALGRGTETQYF. The full variable domain, with the rest looked up from reference TRBV7-2 and TRBJ2-5, is GAGVSQSPSNKVTEKGKDVELRCDPISGHTALYWYRQSLGQGLEFLIYFQGNSAPDKSGLPSDRFSAERTGGSVSTLTIQRTQQEDSAVYLCASSLALGRGTETQYFGPGTRLLVL.

This clonotype was seen a few times. The chain carries TRBV10-3 and TRBJ2-5; no definite D call. Judging by the DNA end, TRBJ2-7 fits better; the J call may be wrong. CDR1 is ENHRY and CDR2 is SYGVKD in the germline V gene. The CDR3 spans 15 residues. In DNA, the CDR3 is TGTGCCATCAGTGAGTTAGAACCCGACATGTACGAGCAGTACTTC. Encoded protein: CAISELEPDMYEQYF.

The chain carries TRBV5-1 and TRBJ2-3, with TRBD1 matching 8 bases. The CDR3 sequence is 16 residues long. V dropped 2 bases and J dropped 2; count of bases not matched to a gene: 7. CDR1 is SGHRS and CDR2 is YFSETQ in the germline V gene. Here the CDR3 DNA reads TGCGCCAGCAGCTTCGCAGGACAGGGACCCACAGATACGCAGTATTTT. As protein: CASSFAGQGPTDTQYF.

The genes are TRBV6-2 or TRBV6-3 and TRBJ2-1; D unclear. Gene TRBJ2-7 matches the end of the DNA better, so the J call may be wrong. This CDR3 spans 14 amino acids. The V gene's germline CDR1 is MNHEY and CDR2 SVGEGT. The CDR3 sequence: CASSFPNSYNEQYF. DNA of the CDR3: TGTGCCAGCAGTTTCCCTAACTCCTACAATGAGCAGTACTTC.

V gene TRBV28 combines with J gene TRBJ2-3, with 11 positions matching TRBD2. After removal of 4 bases from V and 5 bases from J, the junction contained 5 bases not matched to a gene. The germline V gene encodes CDR1 MDHEN and CDR2 SYDVKM. The CDR3 has 15 residues. Here the CDR3 reads CASSSPGLAGDTQYF. The CDR3 coding sequence is TGTGCCAGCAGTTCCCCTGGACTAGCGGGAGATACGCAGTATTTT. Together with reference TRBV28 and TRBJ2-3, the CDR3 gives the full variable domain: DVKVTQSSRYLVKRTGEKVFLECVQDMDHENMFWYRQDPGLGLRLIYFSYDVKMKEKGDIPEGYSVSREKKERFSLILESASTNQTSMYLCASSSPGLAGDTQYFGPGTRLTVL.

The chain carries TRBV11-2 and TRBJ2-7; D is perhaps TRBD2 (5 bases). The DNA end is more similar to TRBJ2-5, so the J call may be wrong. The germline gives CDR1 SGHAT, CDR2 FQNNGV. The CDR3 totals 15 residues. CDR3 sequence (DNA): TGTGCCAGCAGCCCCCCTGGCGGGCTGCTAGAGACCCAGTACTTC. It is translated as CASSPPGGLLETQYF.

This clonotype showed up just a few times. This sequence joins TRBV20-1 and TRBJ2-4; 11 bases match TRBD2. The V segment lost 2 bases and the J segment 3 bases; nucleotides outside the gene matches: 9. This CDR3 comprises 17 residues. CDR1 is DFQATT, CDR2 SNEGSKA, per germline (reference sequence). CDR3: CSARLAGGSWGKNIQYF. DNA of the CDR3: TGCAGTGCTAGACTAGCGGGAGGTTCGTGGGGCAAAAACATTCAGTACTTC.

The chain combines TRBV6-1 with TRBJ2-2; no clear D gene. This CDR3 is 13 amino acids long. Germline CDR1 and CDR2: MNHNS and SASEGT. V was trimmed by 4 bases and J by 4 bases, leaving 7 bases between them. Written as DNA, the CDR3 is TGTGCCAGCAGTGTAGGCGCCACCGGGGAGCTGTTTTTT. Translated, it gives CASSVGATGELFF.

V gene TRBV7-6 combines with J gene TRBJ2-3, with D uncertain. This CDR3 comprises 18 residues. Trimming pared 1 base from V and 0 bases from J, leaving 17 bases between. CDR1 is SGHVS, CDR2 FNYEAQ, per germline. The CDR3 DNA is TGTGCCAGCAGCTTAGTGCCGACCGGCGGCTCTAGCACAGATACGCAGTATTTT. Its protein is CASSLVPTGGSSTDTQYF.

The V call is TRBV7-6, the J call TRBJ2-1; 8 bases map to TRBD2. The CDR3 length is 20 residues. Losses at the gene ends were 3 bases for V and 0 bases for J; bases not matched to a gene: 16. Germline values: CDR1 SGHVS, CDR2 FNYEAQ. The CDR3 DNA sequence: TGTGCCAGCAGCTTCGAAGGCGGGAGGCCCGACCGCAGCTCCTACAATGAGCAGTTCTTC. This translates into CASSFEGGRPDRSSYNEQFF.

The CDR3 nucleotides are TGTGCCAGCAGCCTAGGTGGACTACGGGCAGCCTACGAGCAGTACTTC. It codes for CASSLGGLRAAYEQYF. The V and J genes are TRBV7-2 and TRBJ2-7, with D tentatively TRBD2 (6 bases). Trimming took off 5 bases at V and 2 bases at J, with 19 bases between the two ends. Germline lookup yields CDR1 SGHTA and CDR2 FQGNSA. The CDR3 contains 16 residues.

V usage is TRBV28 and J usage is TRBJ1-5; D uncertain. CDR3 length: 16 residues. V gave up 5 bases and J gave up 0 bases, with 14 bases separating them. Germline V lookup: CDR1 MDHEN, CDR2 SYDVKM. The CDR3 nucleotides read TGTGCCAGCAGTCCAGCGGCCGTTTATAGCAATCAGCCCCAGCATTTT. Translating it yields CASSPAAVYSNQPQHF.

V and J are TRBV7-2 and TRBJ2-7; 9 bases align to TRBD2. Germline CDR1 is SGHTA and CDR2 is FQGNSA. The J segment lost 2 bases and the V segment lost 1 base, leaving 3 bases of the junction unmatched. This CDR3 spans 15 amino acids. The CDR3 nucleotides are TGTGCCAGCAGCTTAGGGGGCGGGAGGGCCTACGAGCAGTACTTC. It encodes CASSLGGGRAYEQYF.

The V call is TRBV6-5, the J call TRBJ1-2, with a possible D match to TRBD1 (5 bases). V was cut by 8 bases and J by 7 bases, with 17 bases left in between. Germline CDR1 and CDR2: MNHEY and SVGAGI. The CDR3 totals 13 residues. CDR3 bases: TGTGCCAGCGCCAGGGCCAGGGACGGTGGCTACACCTTC. It is translated as CASARARDGGYTF.

V and J are TRBV10-3 and TRBJ2-5; TRBD1 aligns across 9 bases. The J call may be incorrect, as the DNA end agrees better with TRBJ2-7. Germline CDR1 ENHRY, CDR2 SYGVKD. This CDR3 region has 16 residues. CDR3 nucleotide sequence: TGTGCCATCAGTGAGTCCCCCGGGACAGGGTATCTCGAGCAGTACTTC. This gives the protein CAISESPGTGYLEQYF.

This clonotype was recorded a few times. This chain joins TRBV7-2 and TRBJ2-7; TRBD2 agrees at 14 bases. J gave up 2 bases and V 3 bases, and 9 bases lay outside the gene matches. CDR3 length: 18 amino acids. Germline V lookup: CDR1 SGHTA, CDR2 FQGNSA. The CDR3: CASSLGTSGRKSPYEQYF. The CDR3 DNA sequence: TGTGCCAGCAGCTTGGGGACTAGCGGGAGAAAATCCCCCTACGAGCAGTACTTC.

This clonotype was counted a few times. The chain links TRBV29-1 to TRBJ2-7, with D perhaps TRBD1 or TRBD2 (5 bases each). Trimming took off 1 base at V and 5 bases at J, with 9 bases between the two ends. This CDR3 has 12 amino acids. Germline lookup yields CDR1 SQVTM and CDR2 ANQGSEA. The CDR3 loop is CSVEVVGDEQYF. CDR3 in DNA: TGCAGCGTTGAAGTTGTGGGGGACGAGCAGTACTTC.

In its sample, this clonotype was seen a few times. The chain combines TRBV27 with TRBJ2-7, with 8 bases aligning to TRBD1. The CDR3 runs 14 residues. V lost 6 bases to trimming and J lost 3 bases; unmatched junction nucleotides: 7. Germline CDR1 and CDR2: MNHEY and SMNVEV (reference sequence). CDR3 bases: TGTGCCAGCAGCGCCCGGGACAGGCACTACGAGCAGTACTTC. This encodes CASSARDRHYEQYF.

This chain joins TRBV5-1 and TRBJ1-2; D is perhaps TRBD1 (5 bases). Deletions cut 3 bases from V and 6 bases from J, with 18 bases between. Germline V CDR1 and CDR2: SGHRS, YFSETQ. The CDR3 consists of 15 residues. As DNA, the CDR3 is TGCGCCAGCAGCTCCGGGGCACTCCGGGTCGATGGCTACACCTTC. It encodes CASSSGALRVDGYTF.

This sequence joins TRBV6-6 and TRBJ1-4; perhaps TRBD1 as D (6 bases). Between the trimmed V and J ends, which lost 4 bases and 6 bases, there was a span of 21 bases. Germline V gene sequence: CDR1 MNHNY, CDR2 SVGAGI (reference sequence). The CDR3 is 17 residues long. CDR3 coding DNA: TGTGCCAGCAGTTCGGGACAATTTCTGGTGGGGTATGAAAAACTGTTTTTT. This gives the protein CASSSGQFLVGYEKLFF.